This T cell receptor (beta chain) stems from a study of blood T cell repertoires in COVID-19. Study details: Both acute and convalescent COVID-19 samples were obtained from the United States, Italy and Spain. In each case, the material was cDNA or gDNA derived from T cells, B-cell-depleted T cells, or PBMCs.

How the authors handled the data: Amplification of reference gene primers provided the estimated nucleated cell counts. Libraries were prepared by immunoSEQ multiplex PCR; TCRdb keeps only in-frame clonotypes and omits some of them. The D gene and trimming were derived from the DNA, and the V and J assignments and clone size from that table. The table lists roughly 170,000 clones, approximately 84% of them singletons. The sample taken for sequencing was peripheral blood. This sequence originates from a human donor in a cohort sampled during active COVID-19.

Written as DNA, the CDR3 is TGTGCCAGCCAGGGACAGGGAATTCGGGGCTACACCTTC. This codes for CASQGQGIRGYTF. J is TRBJ1-2 and V is TRBV25-1, with 9 bases aligning to TRBD1. This CDR3 spans 13 amino acids. Germline trimming cut 8 bases from V and 8 bases from J; bases unmatched to any gene: 9. Germline V gene sequence: CDR1 MGHDK, CDR2 SYGVNS.